Listed below are T cell receptor beta chains from one sample, sequenced in a study of OX40 agonist ivuxolimab in advanced cancers. TCRdb's copy holds only in-frame clones and misses some; the assay was immunoSEQ multiplex PCR. The sample includes around 36,000 clones, around four fifths of them seen just once. The sequenced sample was CD4+ or CD8+ T cells sorted from blood, obtained in a trial of the OX40 agonist ivuxolimab. The receptors shown here come from an adult with an advanced solid tumor such as melanoma, head and neck, liver or kidney cancer. The CDR3 runs from the conserved cysteine through the conserved F or W. A D gene is named only where the DNA matches it firmly. Size values are once, few and many counts, or a class for expanded clones, and some rows have none.

clone size: -; D gene: TRBD1; V gene: TRBV5-1; J gene: TRBJ1-1; CDR3 protein: CASSFPQGVMNTEAFF; CDR3 DNA: TGCGCCAGCAGCTTTCCCCAGGGGGTTATGAACACTGAAGCTTTCTTT
clone size: few; D gene: TRBD1; V gene: TRBV2; J gene: TRBJ2-5; CDR3 protein: CASSEARYEGTGIQETQYF; CDR3 DNA: TGTGCCAGCAGTGAAGCGCGGTATGAGGGGACAGGAATCCAAGAGACCCAGTACTTC
clone size: -; D gene: -; V gene: TRBV6-5; J gene: TRBJ2-2; CDR3 protein: CASTLRSFTGELFF; CDR3 DNA: TGTGCCAGCACCCTTAGGTCCTTCACCGGGGAGCTGTTTTTT
clone size: -; D gene: -; V gene: TRBV2; J gene: TRBJ2-3; CDR3 protein: CASSESSTVDTQYF; CDR3 DNA: TGTGCCAGCAGTGAGTCATCCACCGTCGATACGCAGTATTTT
clone size: -; D gene: TRBD2; V gene: TRBV9; J gene: TRBJ2-1; CDR3 protein: CASSPAPSLAGDLYNEQFF; CDR3 DNA: TGTGCCAGCAGCCCAGCGCCGTCCTTGGCGGGGGACCTCTACAATGAGCAGTTCTTC
clone size: -; D gene: -; V gene: TRBV7-2; J gene: TRBJ1-5; CDR3 protein: CASSLEGRGGQPQHF; CDR3 DNA: TGTGCCAGCAGCTTAGAGGGGAGGGGAGGTCAGCCCCAGCATTTT
clone size: -; D gene: -; V gene: TRBV7-9; J gene: TRBJ2-3; CDR3 protein: CASSLQDSWAQYF; CDR3 DNA: TGTGCCAGCAGCCTCCAGGACTCATGGGCGCAGTATTTT
clone size: once; D gene: -; V gene: TRBV19; J gene: TRBJ1-2; CDR3 protein: CASSIEIGRLGRNYGYTF; CDR3 DNA: TGTGCCAGTAGTATTGAAATTGGTCGTCTGGGGCGTAACTATGGCTACACCTTC
clone size: -; D gene: -; V gene: TRBV27; J gene: TRBJ1-2; CDR3 protein: CASRSGGGSYGYTF; CDR3 DNA: TGTGCCAGCAGATCCGGGGGGGGATCGTATGGCTACACCTTC
clone size: -; D gene: TRBD2; V gene: TRBV27; J gene: TRBJ2-1; CDR3 protein: CASTPRGGQWNEQFF; CDR3 DNA: TGTGCCAGCACCCCACGGGGGGGCCAGTGGAATGAGCAGTTCTTC
clone size: once; D gene: -; V gene: TRBV7-7; J gene: TRBJ2-7; CDR3 protein: CASSPSGSYEQYF; CDR3 DNA: TGTGCCAGCAGCCCCAGCGGTTCCTACGAGCAGTACTTC
clone size: -; D gene: -; V gene: TRBV9; J gene: TRBJ1-5; CDR3 protein: CASSRGVSNQPQHF; CDR3 DNA: TGTGCCAGCAGCAGGGGGGTCAGCAATCAGCCCCAGCATTTT
clone size: -; D gene: -; V gene: TRBV18; J gene: TRBJ2-3; CDR3 protein: CASSLAGEDTQYF; CDR3 DNA: TGTGCCAGCTCACTAGCAGGGGAAGATACGCAGTATTTT
clone size: -; D gene: -; V gene: TRBV7-6; J gene: TRBJ2-3; CDR3 protein: CASSLAGVTDTQYF; CDR3 DNA: TGTGCCAGCAGCTTAGCGGGGGTCACAGATACGCAGTATTTT
clone size: -; D gene: -; V gene: TRBV30; J gene: TRBJ2-2; CDR3 protein: CAWTGLSGGYTGELFF; CDR3 DNA: TGTGCCTGGACGGGACTGTCAGGCGGGTACACCGGGGAGCTGTTTTTT
clone size: -; D gene: -; V gene: TRBV19; J gene: TRBJ2-1; CDR3 protein: CASQSYNEQFF; CDR3 DNA: TGTGCCAGTCAAAGCTACAATGAGCAGTTCTTC
clone size: -; D gene: -; V gene: TRBV27; J gene: TRBJ1-1; CDR3 protein: CASTSYGANTEAFF; CDR3 DNA: TGTGCCAGCACGTCTTATGGGGCTAACACTGAAGCTTTCTTT
clone size: -; D gene: TRBD2; V gene: TRBV5-6; J gene: TRBJ2-1; CDR3 protein: CASSLVAGAYNEQFF; CDR3 DNA: TGTGCCAGCAGCTTGGTAGCGGGAGCTTACAATGAGCAGTTCTTC
clone size: -; D gene: -; V gene: TRBV19; J gene: TRBJ1-1; CDR3 protein: CASSASGIGTTEAFF; CDR3 DNA: TGTGCCAGTAGTGCCTCAGGGATTGGGACCACTGAAGCTTTCTTT
clone size: few; D gene: TRBD1; V gene: TRBV7-6; J gene: TRBJ2-2; CDR3 protein: CAGRTGVDTGELFF; CDR3 DNA: TGTGCCGGTCGGACAGGGGTGGACACCGGGGAGCTGTTTTTT
clone size: few; D gene: TRBD1; V gene: TRBV19; J gene: TRBJ1-1; CDR3 protein: CASSATGGGTEAFF; CDR3 DNA: TGTGCCAGTAGTGCAACAGGGGGTGGCACTGAAGCTTTCTTT
clone size: -; D gene: -; V gene: TRBV5-4; J gene: TRBJ2-2; CDR3 protein: CASAKGDHTGELFF; CDR3 DNA: TGTGCCAGCGCCAAGGGGGACCACACCGGGGAGCTGTTTTTT
clone size: -; D gene: -; V gene: TRBV27; J gene: TRBJ1-1; CDR3 protein: CASSFGPNTEAFF; CDR3 DNA: TGTGCCAGCAGTTTCGGGCCAAACACTGAAGCTTTCTTT